There are a few counts of the clone carrying this TCR beta chain. What it recognizes is unknown. Germline and junction disagree at one end, which may indicate a read error. This entry belongs to a study of tumor-infiltrating lymphocytes in primary liver carcinoma. Study as a whole: The patients comprised men and women between the ages of 30 and 69 years. Sequenced samples came back with roughly 3.65 to 7.5 million productive TCRbeta reads, and the counts looked alike across tissue types. Regarding the study as a whole: Among top clones, only about 7-24% appeared in all five tumor regions.

Both RNA and DNA were isolated together from around 20-30 mg of bulk tissue that had not been sorted. The proportion of viable tumor cells exceeded 85% in every tumor sample. From 400 to 500 ng total RNA, TCR beta cDNA was generated with a primer in the constant region. Libraries covering TCR beta were generated through three nested multiplex PCR rounds (using a slightly modified ARM-PCR). PCR rounds one and two used TRBV1-TRBV30 forward primers with a C-beta reverse primer for roughly 9 cycles each. TCRdb reanalysed the multiplex PCR reads using MiXCR and keeps one entry per CDR3 protein. Here the sample spans about 60,000 distinct CDR3 sequences, over 60% being singletons. The CDR3 has 16 residues. Germline V lookup: CDR1 MNHEY, CDR2 SVGAGI.

This receptor was obtained from a man aged 35 to 55 with primary liver carcinoma and hepatitis B virus infection. The specimen sequenced was liver tumor tissue from sampling region 4. Subset defined: tumor region T4, right-lateral pole. The rearrangement joins TRBV6-5 to TRBJ2-7; D may be TRBD2 (5 bases). In nucleotides, the CDR3 is TGTGCCAGCAGTTACTCCCTCGGAGGTGAGGCCTACGAGCTGTACTTC. Translating gives CASSYSLGGEAYELYF.